Presented here are 24 T cell receptor beta chains from one specimen sequenced in a study of blood T cell repertoires in COVID-19. Assay: immunoSEQ multiplex PCR; the TCRdb copy retains only in-frame clones and omits some. The table lists some 270,000 clones, 85% to 90% of them singletons, with roughly 0.8% in the top ten. Sequences were obtained from peripheral blood. These receptors all stem from a man under 40 with acute or convalescent COVID-19.

The gene calls are TRBV24-1 and TRBJ2-5; no firm D call. This CDR3 contains 13 residues. Germline CDR1 reads KGHDR; CDR2 reads SFDVKD. V lost 9 bases and J lost 4, with 14 bases in between. The CDR3, as DNA: TGTGCCACCGCCAACGGGTGGTTAGAGACCCAGTACTTC. Translating gives CATANGWLETQYF.

The chain is built from TRBV28 and TRBJ1-6; 8 nucleotides align to TRBD1. There are 15 residues in the CDR3. V gave up 6 bases and J gave up 10 bases; unmatched junction bases: 11. The germline gives CDR1 MDHEN, CDR2 SYDVKM. CDR3 DNA: TGTGCCAGCAGCCTCCATGGGACAGGACGCTCACCCCTCCACTTT. As protein: CASSLHGTGRSPLHF.

V is TRBV5-1 and J is TRBJ2-3; possible D gene TRBD1, 5 bases. CDR1 and CDR2 (germline): SGHRS, YFSETQ. Trimming cost V 0 bases and J 0 bases, with 14 bases left between them. The CDR3 runs to 17 residues. CDR3 sequence reads: CASSLEEFQGSTDTQYF. The CDR3 DNA follows: TGCGCCAGCAGCTTGGAGGAATTTCAGGGTAGCACAGATACGCAGTATTTT.

The gene calls are TRBV28 and TRBJ1-3; the D gene is possibly TRBD1 (5 bases). Trimming took off 8 bases at V and 4 bases at J, with 18 bases between the two ends. The CDR3 is made up of 15 amino acids. Germline lookup yields CDR1 MDHEN and CDR2 SYDVKM. The CDR3, as DNA: TGTGCCAGCGCCCTTTCCGGGGGGAGAGGAAACACCATATATTTT. This encodes CASALSGGRGNTIYF.

This clone appeared a single time. The chain has TRBV29-1 and TRBJ2-2; a possible D gene is TRBD2 (5 bases). Looked up from germline, CDR1 is SQVTM and CDR2 is ANQGSEA. The CDR3 loop spans 17 amino acids. Trimming removed 0 bases from V and 4 bases from J, with 18 bases in between. The CDR3 sequence is CSVEDRSSGSLTGELFF. Here the CDR3 DNA reads TGCAGCGTTGAAGATCGCTCGTCGGGGTCCCTCACCGGGGAGCTGTTTTTT.

The chain recombines TRBV15 with TRBJ2-2; perhaps TRBD2 as D (6 bases). The CDR3 is 16 amino acids. Germline V lookup: CDR1 LNHNV, CDR2 YYDKDF (reference sequence). V was shortened by 1 base and J by 2 bases, with 11 bases between the two germline ends. In DNA form, the CDR3 reads TGTGCCACCAGCAGAGTGAGGGCGGGAAACACCGGGGAGCTGTTTTTT. Translation: CATSRVRAGNTGELFF.

The genes are TRBV28 and TRBJ1-2; D is undetermined. Trimming removed 8 bases from V and 5 bases from J, with 9 bases in between. The length of the CDR3 is 11 residues. Looked up from germline, CDR1 is MDHEN and CDR2 is SYDVKM. The CDR3 reads CASGLGYGYTF. CDR3 in DNA: TGTGCCAGCGGCCTCGGGTATGGCTACACCTTC.

The chain couples TRBV5-1 to TRBJ1-2; the D gene is possibly TRBD1 (6 bases). The CDR3 extends over 12 amino acids. V shed 4 bases and J shed 2 bases, with 6 bases lying between them. The germline CDR1 and CDR2 sequences are SGHRS and YFSETQ. Here the CDR3 reads CASSTGNYGYTF. DNA of the CDR3: TGCGCCAGCAGCACAGGGAACTATGGCTACACCTTC.

The J gene is TRBJ2-1, the V gene TRBV5-1; TRBD2 agrees at 12 bases. The CDR3 runs 21 residues. Germline V gene lookup returns CDR1 SGHRS and CDR2 YFSETQ. With V trimmed by 2 bases and J by 2 bases, 17 bases remained unmatched. Written as DNA, the CDR3 is TGCGCCAGCAGCTTCCCAGCCGAAGTGAGACTAGCGGGGGTCACCTACAATGAGCAGTTCTTC. This codes for CASSFPAEVRLAGVTYNEQFF. The variable domain in full, with the rest retrieved from reference TRBV5-1 and TRBJ2-1, is KAGVTQTPRYLIKTRGQQVTLSCSPISGHRSVSWYQQTPGQGLQFLFEYFSETQRNKGNFPGRFSGRQFSNSRSEMNVSTLELGDSALYLCASSFPAEVRLAGVTYNEQFFGPGTRLTVL.

The chain joins TRBV24-1 to TRBJ2-3, with 8 bases that match TRBD2. Germline V gene data show CDR1 as KGHDR and CDR2 as SFDVKD. V lost 2 bases, J lost 0 bases, and 12 bases stayed unmatched. The CDR3 is made up of 19 amino acids. DNA of the CDR3: TGTGCCACCAGTGATTCCGGCCCCGTAGCGGGGAGCAGCACAGATACGCAGTATTTT. Translating it yields CATSDSGPVAGSSTDTQYF.

The DNA for the CDR3 is TGTGCCAGCTCACCAACTACAGGGAAGCACACCATATATTTT. Translation: CASSPTTGKHTIYF. J is TRBJ1-3 and V is TRBV18; tentatively, D is TRBD1 (6 bases). The CDR3 runs to 14 residues. Germline values: CDR1 KGHSH, CDR2 LQKENI. Trimming cost V 2 bases and J 8 bases, with 13 bases left between them.

This chain uses TRBV30 with TRBJ2-5, with TRBD2 identical over 12 bases. V shed 4 bases and J 4 bases; nucleotides not matched to a gene: 7. Germline CDR1 GTSNPN, CDR2 SVGIG (reference sequence). The CDR3 is 15 amino acids. The CDR3 sequence is CAWTYMGLAGETQYF. CDR3 nucleotide sequence: TGTGCCTGGACCTATATGGGACTAGCGGGAGAGACCCAGTACTTC.

The V gene is TRBV25-1, the J gene TRBJ1-2; TRBD1 matches at 8 bases. The ends lost 3 bases at V and 5 bases at J; junction bases unmatched: 8. Germline V CDR1 and CDR2: MGHDK, SYGVNS. The CDR3 runs 15 residues. The CDR3 sequence: CASSDPGQAVYGYTF. The CDR3 region has the DNA TGTGCCAGCAGTGACCCGGGACAGGCGGTTTATGGCTACACCTTC.

V usage is TRBV3-1 (or the pseudogene TRBV3-2) and J usage is TRBJ1-2; TRBD1 aligns across 7 bases. CDR1 and CDR2 (germline): LGHDT, YNNKEL (reference sequence). The CDR3 is 12 residues long. V trimming: 5 bases; J trimming: 10 bases; junction bases outside the gene matches: 7. CDR3 region: CASSGTVGVYTF. The CDR3 nucleotides are TGTGCCAGCAGCGGGACAGTAGGTGTCTACACCTTC.

This clone showed up just a few times. This rearrangement joins TRBV4-1 to TRBJ1-4; D remains ambiguous. The germline V gene encodes CDR1 MGHRA and CDR2 YSYEKL. There are 14 residues in the CDR3. Trimming cost V 1 base and J 4 bases, with 7 bases left between them. This CDR3 reads CASSQGQINEKLFF. The CDR3 DNA is TGCGCCAGCAGCCAAGGGCAGATTAATGAAAAACTGTTTTTT.

Turning to this clone: Other DNA sequences in this sample translate to the same CDR3. This rearrangement joins TRBV10-3 to TRBJ1-2, with D unclear. Trimming removed 2 bases from V and 2 bases from J, with 6 bases in between. CDR1 is ENHRY and CDR2 is SYGVKD in the germline V gene. The CDR3 is 13 amino acids. CDR3 nucleotide sequence: TGTGCCATCAGTGAGGGAGGGAACTATGGCTACACCTTC. Protein sequence: CAISEGGNYGYTF.

The genes are TRBV27 and TRBJ2-1, with 7 bases identical to TRBD2. The V segment lost 4 bases and the J segment 14 bases; nucleotides outside the gene matches: 14. The CDR3 is made up of 14 amino acids. The germline V gene encodes CDR1 MNHEY and CDR2 SMNVEV (reference sequence). The CDR3 DNA reads TGTGCCAGCAGTTCCCGGACTAGACTAATGAAAGAGTTCTTC. Protein: CASSSRTRLMKEFF.

This clone was seen a single time. The genes are TRBV7-3 and TRBJ1-2; 10 nucleotides match TRBD1. CDR1 is SGHTA, CDR2 FQGTGA, per germline. The CDR3 has 14 residues. Trimming took 1 base from V and 6 from J; bases not matched to a gene: 2. In DNA, the CDR3 is TGTGCCAGCAGCTTAAGGGGGACAGGGGATGGCTACACCTTC. This encodes CASSLRGTGDGYTF.

This rearrangement joins TRBV5-1 to TRBJ1-6; D remains unclear. Germline V gene lookup returns CDR1 SGHRS and CDR2 YFSETQ. This CDR3 contains 16 residues. V dropped 0 bases and J dropped 3 bases, with 10 bases sitting between them. For the CDR3, the DNA is TGCGCCAGCAGCTTGGTCGGGGTACGCTATAATTCACCCCTCCACTTT. It specifies CASSLVGVRYNSPLHF.

The V call is TRBV30, the J call TRBJ2-1; possible D gene TRBD2, 5 bases. V lost 4 bases and J 9 bases, leaving 19 bases between the germline ends. The CDR3 extends over 14 amino acids. Germline V gene sequence: CDR1 GTSNPN, CDR2 SVGIG (reference sequence). The CDR3 here is CAWIFSSGRGEQFF. The DNA of the CDR3 is TGTGCCTGGATCTTTAGTAGTGGGAGAGGTGAGCAGTTCTTC.

The chain recombines TRBV6-5 with TRBJ2-2, with D uncertain. There are 13 residues in the CDR3. Trimming stripped 5 bases from V and 3 bases from J, with 7 bases between. CDR1 is MNHEY and CDR2 is SVGAGI in the germline V gene. The CDR3 DNA follows: TGTGCCAGCAGTCGCGAGTACACCGGGGAGCTGTTTTTT. Its protein product is CASSREYTGELFF.

This rearrangement joins TRBV29-1 to TRBJ1-1; D gene unclear. The V gene's germline CDR1 is SQVTM and CDR2 ANQGSEA. The length of the CDR3 is 15 residues. The V gene lost 2 bases and the J gene lost 4 bases, with 17 bases spanning the gap. The DNA of the CDR3 is TGCAGCGTTGAAAAGAGGGCCAGGTTGATCACTGAAGCTTTCTTT. Encoded protein: CSVEKRARLITEAFF.

CDR3 nucleotide sequence: TGTGCCAGCAGCCGTGCAGGGCGACCGTTGGAGACCCAGTACTTC. Its translation is CASSRAGRPLETQYF. V usage is TRBV7-6 and J usage is TRBJ2-5, with a possible D match to TRBD1 (5 bases). This CDR3 is 15 amino acids long. Trimming pared 5 bases from V and 5 bases from J, leaving 18 bases between. Looked up from germline, CDR1 is SGHVS and CDR2 is FNYEAQ.

The gene calls are TRBV29-1 and TRBJ1-2, with TRBD1 matching over 9 bases. With V trimmed by 4 bases and J by 4 bases, 4 bases remained unmatched. CDR1 and CDR2 from the germline V gene are SQVTM and ANQGSEA. The CDR3 has 13 amino acids. The DNA of the CDR3 is TGCAGCGTTGGGGACAGGGAGGTCTATGGCTACACCTTC. This gives the protein CSVGDREVYGYTF.